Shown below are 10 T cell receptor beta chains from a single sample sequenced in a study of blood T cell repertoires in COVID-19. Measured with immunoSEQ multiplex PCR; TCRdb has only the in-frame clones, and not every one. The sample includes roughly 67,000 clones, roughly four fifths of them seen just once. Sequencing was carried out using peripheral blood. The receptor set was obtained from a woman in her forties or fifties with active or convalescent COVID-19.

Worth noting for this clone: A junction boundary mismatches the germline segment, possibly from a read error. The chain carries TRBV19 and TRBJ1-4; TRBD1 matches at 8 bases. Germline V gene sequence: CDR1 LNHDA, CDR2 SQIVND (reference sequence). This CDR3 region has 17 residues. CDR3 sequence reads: CASSIGSVGQGNQKLFF. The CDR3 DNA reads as TGTGCCAGTAGTATAGGATCGGTCGGACAGGGTAATCAAAAACTGTTTTTT.

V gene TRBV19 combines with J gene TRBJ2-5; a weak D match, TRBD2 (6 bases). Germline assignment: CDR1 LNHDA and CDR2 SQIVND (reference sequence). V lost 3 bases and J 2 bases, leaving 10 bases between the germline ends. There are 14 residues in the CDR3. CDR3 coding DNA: TGTGCCAGTAGTATTCGGGGGTTTCAAGAGACCCAGTACTTC. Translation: CASSIRGFQETQYF.

CDR3 sequence (DNA): TGCAGCGTTTCCGGGACAGGGGCGGACTATGGCTACACCTTC. It codes for CSVSGTGADYGYTF. The V call is TRBV29-1, the J call TRBJ1-2; 10 nucleotides match TRBD1. V shed 5 bases, J shed 3 bases, and the junction held 6 bases outside the gene matches. CDR3 length equals 14 residues. Germline assignment: CDR1 SQVTM and CDR2 ANQGSEA. Filled out from reference TRBV29-1 and TRBJ1-2, the complete variable domain reads SAVISQKPSRDICQRGTSLTIQCQVDSQVTMMFWYRQQPGQSLTLIATANQGSEATYESGFVIDKFPISRPNLTFSTLTVSNMSPEDSSIYLCSVSGTGADYGYTFGSGTRLTVV.

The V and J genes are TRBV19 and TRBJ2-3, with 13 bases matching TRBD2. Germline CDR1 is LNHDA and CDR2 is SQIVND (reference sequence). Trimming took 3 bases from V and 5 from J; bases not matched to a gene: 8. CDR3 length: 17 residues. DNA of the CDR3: TGTGCCAGTAGTATTTTACTAGCGGGAGGGCCGGGAGATACGCAGTATTTT. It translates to CASSILLAGGPGDTQYF. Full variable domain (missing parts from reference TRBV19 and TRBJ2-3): DGGITQSPKYLFRKEGQNVTLSCEQNLNHDAMYWYRQDPGQGLRLIYYSQIVNDFQKGDIAEGYSVSREKKESFPLTVTSAQKNPTAFYLCASSILLAGGPGDTQYFGPGTRLTVL.

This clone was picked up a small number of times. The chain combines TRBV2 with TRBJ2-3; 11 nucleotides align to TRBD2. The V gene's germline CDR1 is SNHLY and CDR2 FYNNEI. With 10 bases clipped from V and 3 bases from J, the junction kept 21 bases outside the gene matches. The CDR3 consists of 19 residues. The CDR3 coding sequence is TGTGCCATCCTAATTAGCGGGGGGGAGGTTGGCTTCGCGACAGATACGCAGTATTTT. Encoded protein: CAILISGGEVGFATDTQYF.

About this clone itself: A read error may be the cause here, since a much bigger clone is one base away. As DNA, the CDR3 is TGCGCCAGCAACTGGGGACAGGGTATATCAAATTCACCCCTCCACTTT. Its protein product is CASNWGQGISNSPLHF. The rearrangement uses TRBV5-1 and TRBJ1-6; 9 bases match TRBD1. In germline, CDR1 is SGHRS, CDR2 YFSETQ. Trimming took 6 bases from V and 7 from J; bases not matched to a gene: 11. This CDR3 comprises 16 residues.

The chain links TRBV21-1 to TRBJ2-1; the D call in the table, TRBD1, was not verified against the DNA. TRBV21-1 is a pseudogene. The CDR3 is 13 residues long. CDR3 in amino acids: CASSNTYYNEQFF. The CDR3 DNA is TGTGCCAGCAGCAACACATACTACAATGAGCAGTTCTTC.

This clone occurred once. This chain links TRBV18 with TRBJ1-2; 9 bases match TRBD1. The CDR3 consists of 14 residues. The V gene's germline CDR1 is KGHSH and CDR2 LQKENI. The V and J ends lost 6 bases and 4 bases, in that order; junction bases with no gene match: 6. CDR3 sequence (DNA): TGTGCCAGCTCTCTCGGACAGGGGTCCTATGGCTACACCTTC. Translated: CASSLGQGSYGYTF.

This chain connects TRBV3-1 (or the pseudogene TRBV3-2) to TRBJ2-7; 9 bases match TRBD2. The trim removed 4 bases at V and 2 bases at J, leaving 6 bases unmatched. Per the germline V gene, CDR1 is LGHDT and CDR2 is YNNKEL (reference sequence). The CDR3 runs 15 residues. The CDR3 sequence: CASSPGLAHTYEQYF. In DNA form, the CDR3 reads TGTGCCAGCAGCCCAGGACTAGCGCACACCTACGAGCAGTACTTC.

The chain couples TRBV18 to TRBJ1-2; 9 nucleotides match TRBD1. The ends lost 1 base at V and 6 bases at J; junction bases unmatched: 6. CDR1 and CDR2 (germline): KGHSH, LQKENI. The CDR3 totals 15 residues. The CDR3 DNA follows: TGTGCCAGCTCACCACGGGACAGGGTATGGCATGGCTACACCTTC. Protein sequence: CASSPRDRVWHGYTF.